A single sample gave rise to the 21 T cell receptor beta chains below, sequenced in a study of T cells after yellow fever vaccination. TCRdb re-called the 5' RACE reads through MiXCR, storing one row per CDR3 protein. The sample holds some 600,000 distinct CDR3 sequences, around 16% seen once. The material was PBMCs, obtained less than 6 days after the first yellow fever vaccination. The origin of the receptors is a man aged 18 to 29 who received the YFV17D yellow fever vaccine.

This chain joins TRBV5-6 and TRBJ2-1, with D perhaps being TRBD1 or TRBD2 (5 bases each). The V gene lost 0 bases and the J gene lost 3 bases, with 13 bases spanning the gap. The V gene's germline CDR1 is SGHDT and CDR2 YYEEEE. CDR3 length equals 16 residues. The CDR3 sequence: CASSLAEGRFYNEQFF. Written as DNA, the CDR3 is TGTGCCAGCAGCTTGGCCGAGGGGCGCTTCTACAATGAGCAGTTCTTC.

The sample holds a few counts of this clonotype. This sequence joins TRBV29-1 and TRBJ2-7; the D gene is possibly TRBD1 (9 bases). Germline V gene data show CDR1 as SQVTM and CDR2 as ANQGSEA. This CDR3 is built from 16 residues. V was clipped by 4 bases and J by 2 bases, with 21 bases between them. The CDR3 region is CSVGGLGQGKAYEQYF. The CDR3, as DNA: TGCAGCGTTGGGGGACTAGGACAGGGGAAAGCCTACGAGCAGTACTTC.

This clonotype appeared a few times. The chain combines TRBV6-5 with TRBJ2-3; possibly TRBD2 for D (6 bases). This CDR3 is built from 19 residues. CDR1 and CDR2 from the germline V gene are MNHEY and SVGAGI. V lost 2 bases and J lost 2, with 23 bases in between. As DNA, the CDR3 is TGTGCCAGCAGTTACGGAGCGGGTACGGGGGTCCGAGTCACAGATACGCAGTATTTT. Its translation: CASSYGAGTGVRVTDTQYF.

J is TRBJ2-2 and V is TRBV7-3; 11 bases fit TRBD2. The CDR3 extends over 16 amino acids. J lost 4 bases, V lost 5 bases, and 6 bases had no gene match. CDR1 is SGHTA and CDR2 is FQGTGA in the germline V gene. CDR3 sequence: CASSHGTSGSTGELFF. CDR3 bases: TGTGCCAGCAGCCACGGGACTAGCGGCTCCACCGGGGAGCTGTTTTTT.

This rearrangement joins TRBV5-1 to TRBJ2-7, with D unresolved. The germline gives CDR1 SGHRS, CDR2 YFSETQ. V was cut by 2 bases and J by 12 bases, with 21 bases left in between. This CDR3 is built from 14 residues. DNA of the CDR3: TGCGCCAGCAGCTTTTTAGGGCAGGCGGATGTGGGGTACTTC. It codes for CASSFLGQADVGYF.

This clonotype has only a few counts. The chain carries TRBV4-1 and TRBJ2-3; a weak D match, TRBD2 (5 bases). This CDR3 region has 17 residues. Trimming stripped 0 bases from V and 1 base from J, with 14 bases between. Germline CDR1 and CDR2: MGHRA and YSYEKL. The CDR3 is CASSQDQTGWGTDTQYF. The CDR3, as DNA: TGCGCCAGCAGCCAAGATCAAACGGGGTGGGGCACAGATACGCAGTATTTT.

In its sample, this clonotype was seen a few times. The chain has TRBV30 and TRBJ2-3; maybe TRBD1 (6 bases). V lost 4 bases and J lost 1, with 9 bases in between. CDR3 size: 13 residues. The V gene's germline CDR1 is GTSNPN and CDR2 SVGIG (reference sequence). The CDR3 sequence is CAWKWTGTDTQYF. CDR3 nucleotides: TGTGCCTGGAAGTGGACAGGCACAGATACGCAGTATTTT.

This rearrangement joins TRBV9 to TRBJ1-5; D perhaps matches TRBD1 (5 bases). Germline loops: CDR1 SGDLS, CDR2 YYNGEE. This CDR3 has 15 residues. V shed 1 base and J shed 0 bases, with 8 bases lying between them. CDR3 amino acids: CASSVQGASNQPQHF. The CDR3 DNA is TGTGCCAGCAGCGTACAGGGAGCTAGCAATCAGCCCCAGCATTTT. Together with reference TRBV9 and TRBJ1-5, the CDR3 gives the full variable domain: DSGVTQTPKHLITATGQRVTLRCSPRSGDLSVYWYQQSLDQGLQFLIQYYNGEERAKGNILERFSAQQFPDLHSELNLSSLELGDSALYFCASSVQGASNQPQHFGDGTRLSIL.

The J gene is TRBJ1-3, the V gene TRBV18; 7 nucleotides agree with TRBD1. This CDR3 has 15 amino acids. Looked up from germline, CDR1 is KGHSH and CDR2 is LQKENI. The V and J ends lost 1 base and 0 bases, in that order; junction bases with no gene match: 0. CDR3 in DNA: TGTGCCAGCTCACCACAGGGGGCCTCTGGAAACACCATATATTTT. Its translation is CASSPQGASGNTIYF. Using reference TRBV18 and TRBJ1-3 for the parts outside the CDR3, the full variable domain is NAGVMQNPRHLVRRRGQEARLRCSPMKGHSHVYWYRQLPEEGLKFMVYLQKENIIDESGMPKERFSAEFPKEGPSILRIQQVVRGDSAAYFCASSPQGASGNTIYFGEGSWLTVV.

V is TRBV10-3 and J is TRBJ2-7; unclear D gene. In germline, CDR1 is ENHRY, CDR2 SYGVKD. This CDR3 has 12 residues. V lost 7 bases and J lost 7, with 14 bases in between. The CDR3 DNA reads as TGTGCCATCAAAGGAGAGTCTTGGGAGCAGTACGTC. Its translation is CAIKGESWEQYV.

The chain carries TRBV7-2 and TRBJ2-7; a weak D match, TRBD1 (5 bases). CDR1 is SGHTA and CDR2 is FQGNSA in the germline V gene. The ends were cut back, 5 bases at V and 0 bases at J, with 14 bases in the middle. The CDR3 is made up of 15 amino acids. Here the CDR3 reads CASSPQGLPSYEQYF. The DNA for the CDR3 is TGTGCCAGCAGCCCTCAGGGCCTGCCCTCCTACGAGCAGTACTTC.

CDR3 DNA sequence: TGTGCCAGCAGCCCAGGGAGCGGACCGATAGCGTATTTT. This translates into CASSPGSGPIAYF. V and J are TRBV7-2 and TRBJ2-3; D may correspond to TRBD1 or TRBD2 (5 bases each). This CDR3 comprises 13 residues. Deletions cut 5 bases from V and 14 bases from J, with 20 bases between. CDR1 and CDR2 (germline): SGHTA, FQGNSA.

V usage is TRBV7-2 and J usage is TRBJ2-7; 7 nucleotides line up with TRBD2. Germline V CDR1 and CDR2: SGHTA, FQGNSA. J gave up 8 bases and V 5 bases, and 6 bases lay outside the gene matches. The CDR3 is 12 amino acids. The CDR3 loop is CASSPGAGKQYF. In nucleotides, the CDR3 is TGTGCCAGCAGCCCGGGAGCGGGGAAGCAGTACTTC.

Details on this clonotype: A much larger clone is a single base away; this may be a read error. V and J are TRBV5-1 and TRBJ2-3; perhaps TRBD2 as D (6 bases). The CDR3 covers 13 residues. Trimming took 4 bases from V and 6 from J, leaving 12 bases between them. CDR1 and CDR2 from the germline V gene are SGHRS and YFSETQ. The CDR3 protein is CASSIPGDDTQYF. The CDR3 nucleotides are TGCGCCAGCAGCATCCCGGGGGACGATACGCAGTATTTT. Looking up the rest from reference TRBV5-1 and TRBJ2-3 gives the full variable domain: KAGVTQTPRYLIKTRGQQVTLSCSPISGHRSVSWYQQTPGQGLQFLFEYFSETQRNKGNFPGRFSGRQFSNSRSEMNVSTLELGDSALYLCASSIPGDDTQYFGPGTRLTVL.

The chain employs TRBV5-1 and TRBJ1-2; no firm D call. V was clipped by 4 bases and J by 5 bases, with 12 bases between them. The CDR3 is 13 residues long. Germline-derived CDR1 and CDR2 are SGHRS and YFSETQ. This CDR3 reads CASSPDTSYGYTF. CDR3 sequence (DNA): TGCGCCAGCAGCCCTGACACCTCGTATGGCTACACCTTC.

The chain employs TRBV7-3 and TRBJ2-2; no firm D call. Germline loops: CDR1 SGHTA, CDR2 FQGTGA. V lost 1 base to trimming and J lost 5 bases, with 11 bases between them. CDR3 length: 15 residues. Here the CDR3 reads CASSLISGGTGELFF. The CDR3 nucleotides are TGTGCCAGCAGCTTAATCTCTGGTGGTACCGGGGAGCTGTTTTTT.

There are many counts of this clonotype. The gene calls are TRBV5-1 and TRBJ2-7, with D perhaps TRBD2 (5 bases). CDR1 and CDR2 (germline): SGHRS, YFSETQ. V was cut by 0 bases and J by 8 bases, with 12 bases left in between. The CDR3 contains 13 residues. Here the CDR3 DNA reads TGCGCCAGCAGCTTGGCCGGGATGTCTCAGCAGTACGTC. Its protein product is CASSLAGMSQQYV.

This clonotype has more than one count but fewer than ten. The genes are TRBV7-2 and TRBJ1-1, with 7 bases matching TRBD1. Germline V gene data show CDR1 as SGHTA and CDR2 as FQGNSA. J was trimmed by 2 bases and V by 5 bases; bases with no gene match: 8. The CDR3 has 15 residues. CDR3 nucleotide sequence: TGTGCCAGCAGCCAGCTTACAGGGGTTAACACTGAAGCTTTCTTT. This codes for CASSQLTGVNTEAFF.

This clonotype was recorded at least ten times. The chain carries TRBV4-1 and TRBJ2-3; D ambiguous. The CDR3 covers 14 residues. The V end was cut by 0 bases, the J end by 7 bases, with 11 bases between. CDR1 is MGHRA, CDR2 YSYEKL, per germline. CDR3 protein: CASSQEWTSNTQYF. DNA for the CDR3: TGCGCCAGCAGCCAAGAGTGGACGTCGAATACGCAGTATTTT.

This clonotype has only a few counts. The chain recombines TRBV29-1 with TRBJ2-5, with D perhaps assigned TRBD1 or TRBD2 (6 bases each). Germline CDR1 SQVTM, CDR2 ANQGSEA. Trimming shortened V by 0 bases and J by 0 bases, and 17 bases separated the two germline ends. The CDR3 is 17 amino acids. As DNA, the CDR3 is TGCAGCGTTGAAGATCTTCAAAGAAGGGGGGACCAAGAGACCCAGTACTTC. It codes for CSVEDLQRRGDQETQYF.

This clonotype was detected a few times. For the CDR3, the DNA is TGTGCCACCAGCAGAGAAAATGCTCAGCCCCAGCATTTT. It specifies CATSRENAQPQHF. The chain employs TRBV15 and TRBJ1-5; no firm D call. V was shortened by 0 bases and J by 6 bases, with 6 bases between the two germline ends. The CDR3 has 13 residues. Looked up from germline, CDR1 is LNHNV and CDR2 is YYDKDF (reference sequence).